These T cell receptor beta chains were read from a single sample in a study of blood T cell repertoires in COVID-19. Sequenced by immunoSEQ multiplex PCR; TCRdb stores in-frame clones only, minus some. The sample comprises tens of thousands of clones, about 74% of which are singletons, and 20% to 25% rests with the top ten. Sequencing was carried out using peripheral blood. The receptors shown here come from a human donor in a cohort sampled during active COVID-19. The CDR3 runs from the conserved cysteine through the conserved F or W. A D gene is named only where the DNA matches it firmly. Size is stated for part of the rows, as once, few or many counts, or as a class when the clone is expanded.

.	TRBD2	TRBV9	TRBJ2-5	TGTGCCAGCAGCGTAAGGAGCGGGAGTGGGGAGACCCAGTACTTC	CASSVRSGSGETQYF
once	.	TRBV2	TRBJ1-6	TGTGCCAGCAGTGACGACACCGGGAGGGGTAATTCACCCCTCCACTTT	CASSDDTGRGNSPLHF
.	.	TRBV9	TRBJ1-1	TGTGCCAGCAGCCCCCCGACGACCCGGGGTGTTGAAGCTTTCTTT	CASSPPTTRGVEAFF
few	TRBD1	TRBV5-1	TRBJ2-7	TGCGCCAGCAGCCGGATGGAAGGGGGCCGAAACGAGCAGTACTTC	CASSRMEGGRNEQYF
.	TRBD2	TRBV3-1/TRBV3-2	TRBJ2-7	TGTGCCAGCAGCCATCGCGGGAGCGTCGACGAGCAGTACTTC	CASSHRGSVDEQYF
.	.	TRBV28	TRBJ2-5	TGTGCCAGCAGTTTGCGGGGTTCTGGGTTGGAGACCCAGTACTTC	CASSLRGSGLETQYF
once	TRBD1	TRBV5-5	TRBJ1-2	TGTGCCAGCAGCGCGGACTGGACAGGGGACTATGGCTACACCTTC	CASSADWTGDYGYTF
.	TRBD2	TRBV27	TRBJ2-3	TGTGCCAGCAGTCCGAACCGGGACTACTACACAGATACGCAGTATTTT	CASSPNRDYYTDTQYF
.	TRBD2	TRBV29-1	TRBJ2-1	TGCAGCGTGGGGCCAGCGGGGGGCAATGAGCAGTTCTTC	CSVGPAGGNEQFF
.	TRBD1	TRBV19	TRBJ2-7	TGTGCCAGTAGCATAACAGGGGAAGGTTACGAGCAGTACTTC	CASSITGEGYEQYF
once	TRBD2	TRBV5-6	TRBJ2-3	TGTGCCAGCAGCACCGGACTAGCGTCAGATACGCAGTATTTT	CASSTGLASDTQYF
.	TRBD2	TRBV25-1	TRBJ2-5	TGTGCCAGCAGTCGTACTGGGGGGGTCGTGGGCCAAGAGACCCAGTACTTC	CASSRTGGVVGQETQYF
.	TRBD2	TRBV9	TRBJ2-2	TGTGCCAGCAGCTTAGCGGGAGAGGGCACCGGGGAGCTGTTTTTT	CASSLAGEGTGELFF
few	.	TRBV6-1	TRBJ1-1	TGTGCCAGCAGTGAATATTCGGGGGTTCTGAACACTGAAGCTTTCTTT	CASSEYSGVLNTEAFF
many	.	TRBV5-1	TRBJ1-1	TGCGCCAGCAGCTTGGCCTCCGGAGGGACTGAAGCTTTCTTT	CASSLASGGTEAFF
.	TRBD2	TRBV7-8	TRBJ2-1	TGTGCCAGCAGCTTCCCTAGCGGGGCAATCAATGAGCAGTTCTTC	CASSFPSGAINEQFF
.	.	TRBV3-1/TRBV3-2	TRBJ2-5	TGTGCCAGCAGCCAAGGAATGGGAGTACAAGAGACCCAGTACTTC	CASSQGMGVQETQYF
.	TRBD2	TRBV5-1	TRBJ2-5	TGCGCCAGCACGGACCTAGCGGGGGGGCCTATGAAGACCCAGTACTTC	CASTDLAGGPMKTQYF
.	TRBD2	TRBV7-2	TRBJ2-5	TGTGCCAGCAGCTTAGGAGGGAGGGTAGAGACCCAGTACTTC	CASSLGGRVETQYF
.	.	TRBV20-1	TRBJ1-2	TGCAGTGGACCGGGGTTTTGGGGCTACACCTTC	CSGPGFWGYTF
.	TRBD1	TRBV7-2	TRBJ2-5	TGTGCCAGCAGCTCAGGGACAGGGGGATTCCAAGAGACCCAGTACTTC	CASSSGTGGFQETQYF
.	TRBD1	TRBV5-1	TRBJ1-6	TGCGCCAGCAGCCAGGGACAGGGATTTTCACCCCTCCACTTT	CASSQGQGFSPLHF
.	TRBD1	TRBV9	TRBJ1-4	TGTGCCAGCAGCGCCCCCGGGGGGGCAGGGGGTGAAAAACTGTTTTTT	CASSAPGGAGGEKLFF
.	TRBD1	TRBV27	TRBJ2-5	TGTGCCAGCAGTCCCCAGGGACAGGGAGCGACCCAGTACTTC	CASSPQGQGATQYF
.	TRBD2	TRBV29-1	TRBJ2-1	TGCAGCGTTACACTAGCGGGAGTTCTGAATGAGCAGTTCTTC	CSVTLAGVLNEQFF
.	.	TRBV9	TRBJ1-6	TGTGCCAGCAGCGTCTCACCTGAGGATTCACCCCTCCACTTT	CASSVSPEDSPLHF
.	.	TRBV2	TRBJ2-5	TGTGCCAGCAGTGAATCCACTGGAGAGACCCAGTACTTC	CASSESTGETQYF
.	TRBD2	TRBV10-2	TRBJ2-7	TGCGCCAGCAGTAAGGGACTAGCGGGAGAGCAGTACTTC	CASSKGLAGEQYF
once	TRBD1	TRBV3-1/TRBV3-2	TRBJ2-5	TGTGCCAGCAGCCAAATCAGCAGGGGGGAGACCCAGTACTTC	CASSQISRGETQYF
.	TRBD1	TRBV15	TRBJ1-6	TGTGCCACCAGCAGAGATACAGGGGGCGAGACGGGTTACTGGGGTAATTCACCCCTCCACTTT	CATSRDTGGETGYWGNSPLHF
.	.	TRBV18	TRBJ1-3	TGTGCCAGCTCACCCTCGACGACTTACTCTGGAAACACCATATATTTT	CASSPSTTYSGNTIYF
.	.	TRBV30	TRBJ2-5	TGTGCCTGGAGTAACCACCGGACAGTCCACGGGGAGACCCAGTACTTC	CAWSNHRTVHGETQYF
.	TRBD2	TRBV10-1	TRBJ2-3	TGCGCCAGGCGTCGTAGCGGGGGGGCATTCGCAGATACGCAGTATTTT	CARRRSGGAFADTQYF
.	TRBD1	TRBV6-1	TRBJ2-7	TGTGCCAGCAGTGAAACTCCAGGGGGCTTATACGAGCAGTACTTC	CASSETPGGLYEQYF
few	.	TRBV21-1	TRBJ1-6	TGTGCCAGCAGTCAAAGGGTATGGGGAGGTTATAATTCACCCCTCCACTTT	CASSQRVWGGYNSPLHF
few	.	TRBV5-1	TRBJ2-5	TGCGCCAGCAGCGCCCGGGGTAGCGGAGCGTTGGAGACCCAGTACTTC	CASSARGSGALETQYF
.	TRBD2	TRBV7-2	TRBJ2-7	TGTGCCAGCAGCCCCTTGCTACGGGGGGTCGGTAGAGGCGAGCAGTACTTC	CASSPLLRGVGRGEQYF
.	TRBD2	TRBV2	TRBJ2-7	TGTGCCAGCGGACTAGCGGGGGCCGCCCGGGAGCAGTACTTC	CASGLAGAAREQYF
once	TRBD1	TRBV12-3/TRBV12-4	TRBJ2-5	TGTGCCAGCAGCAACAGGGGCGAGGAGACCCAGTACTTC	CASSNRGEETQYF
.	TRBD2	TRBV9	TRBJ2-3	TGTGCCAGCAGCGTAGGCGGGGGGATAGATACGCAGTATTTT	CASSVGGGIDTQYF
few	TRBD1	TRBV3-1/TRBV3-2	TRBJ2-7	TGTGCCAGCAGCCCTTACGGACAGGAGAGCTCCTACGAGCAGTACTTC	CASSPYGQESSYEQYF
.	TRBD1	TRBV12-3/TRBV12-4	TRBJ2-1	TGTGCCAGCAGCCCTGGACAGGGTGGTGAGCAGTTCTTC	CASSPGQGGEQFF
.	.	TRBV24-1	TRBJ2-3	TGTGCCACCAGTATCGGCCAGGGGAGCACAGATACGCAGTATTTT	CATSIGQGSTDTQYF
.	.	TRBV29-1	TRBJ2-3	TGCAGCGTTGGGGGGGTGAGCACAGATACGCAGTATTTT	CSVGGVSTDTQYF
few	.	TRBV6-1	TRBJ1-2	TGTGCCAGCAGTGAGGACAGTGTCTATGGCTACACCTTC	CASSEDSVYGYTF
.	.	TRBV5-6	TRBJ1-6	TGTGCCAGCAGCTTGTCACGGGGGGCCCTGGGGAATTCACCCCTCCACTTT	CASSLSRGALGNSPLHF
.	TRBD1	TRBV28	TRBJ2-1	TGTGCCAGCAGACAGGGGACCTACAATGAGCAGTTCTTC	CASRQGTYNEQFF
once	.	TRBV7-9	TRBJ2-5	TGTGCCAGCAGCGCGAGAGGGACATTAAGTTCCCAGGAGACCCAGTACTTC	CASSARGTLSSQETQYF
few	TRBD1	TRBV5-1	TRBJ1-4	TGCGCCAGCAGCTTGCAGGGGGCGGTTGAAAAACTGTTTTTT	CASSLQGAVEKLFF
once	.	TRBV20-1	TRBJ2-2	TGCAGTGCTAGTGGAGGCAGCTCGTCGGCCGGGGAGCTGTTTTTT	CSASGGSSSAGELFF